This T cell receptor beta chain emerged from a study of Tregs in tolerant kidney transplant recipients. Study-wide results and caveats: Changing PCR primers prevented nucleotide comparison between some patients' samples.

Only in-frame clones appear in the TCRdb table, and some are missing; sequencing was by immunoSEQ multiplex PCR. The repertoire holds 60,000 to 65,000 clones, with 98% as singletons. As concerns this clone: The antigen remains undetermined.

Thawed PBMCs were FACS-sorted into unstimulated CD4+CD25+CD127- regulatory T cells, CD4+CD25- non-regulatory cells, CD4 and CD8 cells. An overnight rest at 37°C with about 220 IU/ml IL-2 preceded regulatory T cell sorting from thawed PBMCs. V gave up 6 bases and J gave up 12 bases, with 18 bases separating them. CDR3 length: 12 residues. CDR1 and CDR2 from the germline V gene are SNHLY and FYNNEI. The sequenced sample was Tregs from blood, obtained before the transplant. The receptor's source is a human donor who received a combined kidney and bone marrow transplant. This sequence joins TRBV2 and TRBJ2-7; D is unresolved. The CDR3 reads CASRATAAALYF. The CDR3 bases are TGTGCCAGCAGAGCGACTGCAGCTGCTCTGTACTTC.